A selection of T cell receptor beta chains follows, all from one sample in a study of T-cell reconstitution after alpha-beta-depleted transplantation in children. In TCRdb, the PCR reads were re-called with MiXCR into one record per CDR3 protein. The table has around 800,000 distinct CDR3 sequences, about 16% seen once. Material: PBMCs, mostly from graft donor cells, obtained 360 days after TCRalphabeta/CD19-depleted stem cell transplant. These receptors all come from a male patient younger than 18 who had a stem cell transplant for acute lymphoblastic leukemia, so the T cells may come from the graft donor. Each CDR3 is given with its conserved first and last residue. The order of the fields is V gene, clone size, D gene, J gene, CDR3 protein, CDR3 DNA. A D gene is named only where the DNA matches it firmly. Not every row has a clone size; where given, it reads once, few, many or a size class.

V: TRBV25-1; size: NA; D: NA; J: TRBJ1-4; CDR3: CASSGLGLDSVHGKLFF; DNA: TGTGCCAGCAGTGGCTTGGGGCTGGACTCCGTGCATGGAAAACTGTTTTTT
V: TRBV5-2; size: NA; D: NA; J: TRBJ2-3; CDR3: CASNFILAGGPRSTDTQYF; DNA: TGCGCCAGCAACTTTATACTAGCGGGAGGGCCTAGGTCCACAGATACGCAGTATTTT
V: TRBV7-9; size: few; D: TRBD1; J: TRBJ2-7; CDR3: CASSLPRDRVHEQYF; DNA: TGTGCCAGCAGCTTACCCCGGGACAGGGTCCACGAGCAGTACTTC
V: TRBV29-1; size: few; D: NA; J: TRBJ2-7; CDR3: CSGRLGGVGEQYF; DNA: TGCAGCGGGCGTTTGGGGGGAGTCGGCGAGCAGTACTTC
V: TRBV10-3; size: few; D: NA; J: TRBJ2-2; CDR3: CAISPATGELFF; DNA: TGTGCCATCAGTCCAGCTACCGGGGAGCTGTTTTTT
V: TRBV5-1; size: many; D: NA; J: TRBJ2-2; CDR3: CASSGTLNTGELFF; DNA: TGCGCCAGCAGCGGGACTCTGAACACCGGGGAGCTGTTTTTT
V: TRBV2; size: many; D: TRBD2; J: TRBJ2-7; CDR3: CASTSGSYEQYF; DNA: TGTGCCAGCACTAGCGGGAGTTACGAGCAGTACTTC
V: TRBV2; size: NA; D: NA; J: TRBJ2-5; CDR3: CASSYGTYAETQYF; DNA: TGTGCCAGCAGTTACGGGACCTACGCAGAGACCCAGTACTTC
V: TRBV10-1; size: NA; D: TRBD2; J: TRBJ2-4; CDR3: CASSDPTSGKNIQYF; DNA: TGCGCCAGCAGTGACCCCACTAGCGGCAAAAACATTCAGTACTTC
V: TRBV9; size: many; D: NA; J: TRBJ2-7; CDR3: CASSVGISYEQYF; DNA: TGTGCCAGCAGCGTCGGGATATCCTACGAGCAGTACTTC
V: TRBV5-1; size: NA; D: NA; J: TRBJ2-5; CDR3: CASSLDRYETQYF; DNA: TGCGCCAGCAGCTTGGATCGGTACGAGACCCAGTACTTC
V: TRBV5-1; size: NA; D: NA; J: TRBJ2-7; CDR3: CASSFDSLRVGEQYF; DNA: TGCGCCAGCAGCTTTGACTCCTTGCGGGTTGGCGAGCAGTACTTC
V: TRBV20-1; size: NA; D: NA; J: TRBJ2-4; CDR3: CSAATRLAKNIQYF; DNA: TGCAGTGCCGCTACTAGGCTAGCCAAAAACATTCAGTACTTC
V: TRBV12-3/TRBV12-4; size: NA; D: NA; J: TRBJ2-1; CDR3: CASTGPGGLNNEQFF; DNA: TGTGCCAGCACCGGGCCCGGGGGCTTAAACAATGAGCAGTTCTTC
V: TRBV18; size: few; D: NA; J: TRBJ2-1; CDR3: CASSSGLSHANEQFF; DNA: TGTGCCAGCTCATCCGGGTTATCGCATGCCAATGAGCAGTTCTTC
V: TRBV7-9; size: NA; D: TRBD2; J: TRBJ2-5; CDR3: CASSLSTSGRRRETQYF; DNA: TGTGCCAGCAGCTTATCGACTAGCGGGAGGAGGAGGGAGACCCAGTACTTC
V: TRBV9; size: few; D: NA; J: TRBJ1-6; CDR3: CASSVAQLNSPLHF; DNA: TGTGCCAGCAGCGTAGCACAGCTCAATTCACCCCTCCACTTT
V: TRBV20-1; size: few; D: TRBD1; J: TRBJ2-3; CDR3: CSARNHRGTGTDTQYF; DNA: TGCAGTGCTAGAAATCACAGGGGGACGGGCACAGATACGCAGTATTTT
V: TRBV9; size: NA; D: NA; J: TRBJ2-1; CDR3: CASSVVGGGYGEQFF; DNA: TGTGCCAGCAGCGTAGTGGGAGGGGGCTATGGTGAGCAGTTCTTC
V: TRBV12-3/TRBV12-4; size: few; D: NA; J: TRBJ1-2; CDR3: CASSPKHPGVGYGYTF; DNA: TGTGCCAGCAGTCCGAAACATCCAGGGGTGGGTTATGGCTACACCTTC
V: TRBV7-8; size: many; D: NA; J: TRBJ2-3; CDR3: CASSYRRSTDTQYF; DNA: TGTGCCAGCAGCTATAGGAGAAGCACAGATACGCAGTATTTT
V: TRBV2; size: few; D: NA; J: TRBJ2-2; CDR3: CASSKTNTGELFF; DNA: TGTGCCAGCAGTAAAACGAACACCGGGGAGCTGTTTTTT
V: TRBV20-1; size: NA; D: TRBD1; J: TRBJ1-4; CDR3: CSAPVDRADEKLFF; DNA: TGCAGTGCCCCCGTTGACAGGGCAGATGAAAAACTGTTTTTT
V: TRBV5-1; size: NA; D: NA; J: TRBJ1-4; CDR3: CASSLLRAGSNEKLFF; DNA: TGCGCCAGCAGCTTGTTGAGAGCAGGTTCTAATGAAAAACTGTTTTTT
V: TRBV12-5; size: many; D: NA; J: TRBJ2-1; CDR3: CASGLVPDPYNEQFF; DNA: TGTGCTAGTGGTTTGGTACCTGACCCGTACAATGAGCAGTTCTTC
V: TRBV12-3/TRBV12-4; size: NA; D: TRBD2; J: TRBJ2-1; CDR3: CASSPGTSGSREQFF; DNA: TGTGCCAGCAGCCCTGGGACTAGCGGGAGCCGAGAGCAGTTCTTC
V: TRBV19; size: NA; D: NA; J: TRBJ2-1; CDR3: CASSIVAGYNEQFF; DNA: TGTGCCAGTAGTATCGTGGCGGGTTACAATGAGCAGTTCTTC
V: TRBV12-3/TRBV12-4; size: many; D: NA; J: TRBJ2-7; CDR3: CASSFSRGTYEQYF; DNA: TGTGCCAGCAGTTTCAGTAGGGGCACCTACGAGCAGTACTTC
V: TRBV10-1; size: NA; D: NA; J: TRBJ2-1; CDR3: CASSRVSSYNEQFF; DNA: TGCGCCAGCAGCAGGGTTAGCTCCTACAATGAGCAGTTCTTC
V: TRBV20-1; size: few; D: NA; J: TRBJ2-5; CDR3: CSARVLVKETQYF; DNA: TGCAGTGCTAGAGTTCTAGTAAAAGAGACCCAGTACTTC
V: TRBV7-6; size: few; D: NA; J: TRBJ1-1; CDR3: CASGVLDGITEAFF; DNA: TGTGCCAGCGGAGTCCTGGACGGCATCACTGAAGCTTTCTTT
V: TRBV5-1; size: few; D: NA; J: TRBJ2-7; CDR3: CASSNSRVPGPFSTIKRNYEQYF; DNA: TGCGCCAGCAGCAACTCCCGGGTCCCAGGCCCTTTTAGTACTATTAAGAGAAATTACGAGCAGTACTTC
V: TRBV29-1; size: few; D: NA; J: TRBJ2-7; CDR3: CSVVGGMHYEQYF; DNA: TGCAGCGTTGTAGGGGGGATGCACTACGAGCAGTACTTC
V: TRBV7-9; size: few; D: NA; J: TRBJ1-2; CDR3: CASSLAEYSYGYTF; DNA: TGTGCCAGCAGCTTAGCAGAATACAGTTATGGCTACACCTTC
V: TRBV7-9; size: NA; D: TRBD1; J: TRBJ2-7; CDR3: CASSLDDRGNF; DNA: TGTGCCAGCAGCTTAGATGACAGGGGGAACTTC
V: TRBV20-1; size: few; D: TRBD1; J: TRBJ1-6; CDR3: CSARDSGQGFSRGSPLHF; DNA: TGCAGTGCTAGAGATTCCGGACAGGGGTTCTCGCGGGGTTCACCCCTCCACTTT
V: TRBV5-1; size: many; D: TRBD2; J: TRBJ2-1; CDR3: CASSQPSGAIYNEQFF; DNA: TGCGCCAGCAGCCAACCTAGCGGAGCTATATACAATGAGCAGTTCTTC
V: TRBV19; size: NA; D: TRBD1; J: TRBJ2-5; CDR3: CASSMLGRGTETQYF; DNA: TGTGCCAGTAGTATGTTGGGCAGGGGGACGGAGACCCAGTACTTC
V: TRBV30; size: NA; D: TRBD1; J: TRBJ2-7; CDR3: CAWSAGQGDEQYF; DNA: TGTGCCTGGAGTGCAGGGCAGGGGGACGAGCAGTACTTC
V: TRBV15; size: few; D: TRBD1; J: TRBJ2-3; CDR3: CATSRLWTGVTDTQYF; DNA: TGTGCCACCAGCAGACTTTGGACAGGGGTAACAGATACGCAGTATTTT
V: TRBV25-1; size: NA; D: NA; J: TRBJ2-3; CDR3: CASSELGRSDTQYF; DNA: TGTGCCAGCAGTGAACTGGGCCGTTCAGATACGCAGTATTTT
V: TRBV6-5; size: NA; D: NA; J: TRBJ2-7; CDR3: CASSYLGRGTYEQYF; DNA: TGTGCCAGCAGTTACCTGGGACGGGGAACCTACGAGCAGTACTTC
V: TRBV29-1; size: few; D: NA; J: TRBJ2-3; CDR3: CSERGYTDTQYF; DNA: TGCAGTGAACGAGGGTACACAGATACGCAGTATTTT
V: TRBV5-6; size: NA; D: TRBD1; J: TRBJ2-7; CDR3: CASSLRPGGSYEQYF; DNA: TGTGCCAGCAGCTTGCGGCCAGGGGGATCCTACGAGCAGTACTTC
V: TRBV19; size: few; D: TRBD2; J: TRBJ2-1; CDR3: CASSVGRTSGGLRNEQFF; DNA: TGTGCCAGTAGTGTCGGGAGGACTAGCGGAGGGCTGCGCAATGAGCAGTTCTTC
V: TRBV5-1; size: NA; D: TRBD2; J: TRBJ2-7; CDR3: CASSRTSDYEQYF; DNA: TGCGCCAGCAGCCGTACTAGCGACTACGAGCAGTACTTC
V: TRBV29-1; size: NA; D: NA; J: TRBJ2-7; CDR3: CSVATLPYEQYF; DNA: TGCAGCGTGGCTACACTGCCCTACGAGCAGTACTTC
V: TRBV5-1; size: few; D: TRBD1; J: TRBJ2-7; CDR3: CASRMTGGYEQYF; DNA: TGCGCCAGCAGAATGACAGGGGGCTACGAGCAGTACTTC
V: TRBV10-3; size: NA; D: TRBD2; J: TRBJ2-7; CDR3: CAISESRGLAGGPYRYEQYF; DNA: TGTGCCATCAGTGAGAGTCGGGGACTAGCGGGAGGGCCTTACCGGTACGAGCAGTACTTC
V: TRBV11-2; size: NA; D: TRBD1; J: TRBJ1-1; CDR3: CASSSTGASTEAFF; DNA: TGTGCCAGCAGCTCGACAGGGGCTAGCACTGAAGCTTTCTTT
V: TRBV3-1; size: NA; D: NA; J: TRBJ2-2; CDR3: CASSTRTNTGELFF; DNA: TGTGCCAGCAGCACCCGGACGAACACCGGGGAGCTGTTTTTT
V: TRBV24-1; size: few; D: TRBD1; J: TRBJ2-6; CDR3: CATRATGEGANVLTF; DNA: TGTGCCACCAGAGCTACAGGGGAAGGGGCCAACGTCCTGACTTTC
V: TRBV20-1; size: few; D: NA; J: TRBJ1-2; CDR3: CSASRGFFYGYTF; DNA: TGCAGTGCCAGCCGGGGTTTCTTCTATGGCTACACCTTC
V: TRBV5-1; size: NA; D: NA; J: TRBJ2-6; CDR3: CASSPLSKWSGANVLTF; DNA: TGCGCCAGCAGCCCCCTCTCTAAGTGGTCTGGGGCCAACGTCCTGACTTTC
V: TRBV29-1; size: few; D: NA; J: TRBJ2-1; CDR3: CSVETGNEQFF; DNA: TGCAGCGTTGAGACGGGCAATGAGCAGTTCTTC